Below, 19 T cell receptor beta chains from the same sample are listed, as sequenced in a study of OX40 agonist ivuxolimab in advanced cancers. Libraries were prepared by immunoSEQ multiplex PCR; TCRdb keeps only in-frame clonotypes and omits some of them. The table lists under 85,000 clones, around 83% of them singletons. The sequences come from CD4+ or CD8+ T cells sorted from blood, collected in a trial of the OX40 agonist ivuxolimab. Source of these receptors: an adult with an advanced solid tumor such as melanoma, head and neck, liver or kidney cancer.

The rearrangement links TRBV18 to TRBJ2-7; TRBD2 aligns across 12 bases. Losses at the gene ends were 3 bases for V and 7 bases for J; bases not matched to a gene: 13. CDR1 and CDR2 from the germline V gene are KGHSH and LQKENI. The CDR3 contains 17 residues. CDR3 residues: CASSPRTSGTNRQEQYF. The DNA of the CDR3 is TGTGCCAGCTCACCTCGGACTAGCGGGACCAACCGGCAGGAGCAGTACTTC.

The chain links TRBV28 to TRBJ2-7; 9 nucleotides line up with TRBD2. Germline CDR1 reads MDHEN; CDR2 reads SYDVKM. The CDR3 sequence is 13 residues long. The CDR3 sequence: CQTGTSFSHEQYF. The CDR3 bases are TGTCAAACCGGGACTAGCTTTTCCCACGAGCAGTACTTC.

The chain is built from TRBV7-3 and TRBJ2-3, with D unresolved. This CDR3 region has 14 residues. Germline loops: CDR1 SGHTA, CDR2 FQGTGA. Trimming pared 2 bases from V and 4 bases from J, leaving 10 bases between. The CDR3 loop reads CASSLGIGPDTQYF. The CDR3 region has the DNA TGTGCCAGCAGCTTAGGGATCGGCCCAGATACGCAGTATTTT. Full variable domain (rest looked up from reference TRBV7-3 and TRBJ2-3): GAGVSQTPSNKVTEKGKYVELRCDPISGHTALYWYRQSLGQGPEFLIYFQGTGAADDSGLPNDRFFAVRPEGSVSTLKIQRTERGDSAVYLCASSLGIGPDTQYFGPGTRLTVL.

The chain combines TRBV11-3 with TRBJ2-1, with 11 positions matching TRBD2. The CDR3 runs to 16 residues. The germline V gene has CDR1 SGHNT and CDR2 YENEEA. V was pared by 6 bases and J by 6 bases, with 10 bases of the junction left unmatched. The CDR3 sequence: CASSPGGLAGGNEQFF. The CDR3, as DNA: TGTGCCAGCAGTCCGGGGGGGCTAGCGGGAGGCAATGAGCAGTTCTTC.

The rearrangement joins TRBV7-3 to TRBJ1-3; no clear D gene. Trimming took 3 bases from V and 4 from J, leaving 13 bases between them. Germline CDR1 reads SGHTA; CDR2 reads FQGTGA. The CDR3 has 15 residues. CDR3 loop: CASSLRENPGNTIYF. CDR3 bases: TGTGCCAGCAGCTTGAGGGAAAATCCCGGAAACACCATATATTTT.

J is TRBJ1-1 and V is TRBV7-3, with 12 bases fitting TRBD1. Germline CDR1 is SGHTA and CDR2 is FQGTGA. With 3 bases clipped from V and 6 bases from J, the junction kept 2 bases outside the gene matches. The CDR3 has 14 amino acids. CDR3 bases: TGTGCCAGCAGCTTGGGACAGGGGGCACCTGAAGCTTTCTTT. Protein sequence: CASSLGQGAPEAFF.

This chain connects TRBV7-2 to TRBJ2-7, with TRBD1 identical over 11 bases. J lost 3 bases, V lost 5 bases, and 9 bases had no gene match. From germline, CDR1 is SGHTA and CDR2 FQGNSA. CDR3 size: 16 residues. CDR3 sequence: CASSRTGQGALYEQYF. The CDR3 DNA sequence: TGTGCCAGCAGCAGGACCGGACAGGGGGCCCTCTACGAGCAGTACTTC.

This CDR3 reads CASSPHFSSSYNSPLHF. For the CDR3, the DNA is TGTGCCAGCAGCCCCCATTTTTCCAGCTCCTATAATTCACCCCTCCACTTT. This rearrangement joins TRBV7-9 to TRBJ1-6; D unresolved. Trimming pared 5 bases from V and 0 bases from J, leaving 14 bases between. CDR3 length: 17 residues. Germline CDR1 is SEHNR and CDR2 is FQNEAQ (reference sequence).

This clone occurred a few times. The chain combines TRBV5-1 with TRBJ2-5; D might be TRBD2 (6 bases). The CDR3 sequence is 16 residues long. Looked up from germline, CDR1 is SGHRS and CDR2 is YFSETQ. Trimming removed 1 base from V and 1 base from J, with 14 bases in between. The DNA of the CDR3 is TGCGCCAGCAGCTTGAATAGCGGAGGACCCCAAGAGACCCAGTACTTC. This sequence encodes CASSLNSGGPQETQYF.

V gene TRBV19 combines with J gene TRBJ2-1, with 9 nucleotides matching TRBD2. Germline loops: CDR1 LNHDA, CDR2 SQIVND (reference sequence). Trimming took 5 bases from V and 4 from J; bases not matched to a gene: 6. The CDR3 runs 15 residues. The CDR3 spells CASSSRLADYNEQFF. The CDR3 DNA reads TGTGCCAGTAGTTCCCGACTAGCGGATTACAATGAGCAGTTCTTC.

The chain joins TRBV30 to TRBJ1-3; D uncertain. The CDR3 has 14 amino acids. The germline V gene encodes CDR1 GTSNPN and CDR2 SVGIG (reference sequence). Trimming pared 3 bases from V and 2 bases from J, leaving 11 bases between. Here the CDR3 reads CAWRNRVPGNTIYF. The CDR3 nucleotides read TGTGCCTGGAGGAACCGGGTCCCTGGAAACACCATATATTTT.

V and J are TRBV5-4 and TRBJ2-1; no firm D call. CDR1 is SGHNT and CDR2 is YYREEE in the germline V gene (reference sequence). V shed 0 bases and J shed 9 bases, with 10 bases lying between them. The CDR3 contains 13 residues. The CDR3 DNA is TGTGCCAGCAGCTTGGAGCCTTTGGGTGAGCAGTTCTTC. Encoded protein: CASSLEPLGEQFF.

V and J are TRBV7-2 and TRBJ2-5; D is undetermined. The end of the DNA fits TRBJ2-7 better, so the J call may be wrong. Germline V gives CDR1 SGHTA, CDR2 FQGNSA. This CDR3 has 15 amino acids. This CDR3 is CASSQPWGPSYEQYF. Written as DNA, the CDR3 is TGTGCCAGCAGCCAGCCTTGGGGTCCTTCCTACGAGCAGTACTTC.

The chain couples TRBV6-6 to TRBJ1-2, with a possible D match to TRBD1 (5 bases). CDR3 length: 13 residues. Per germline, CDR1 MNHNY and CDR2 SVGAGI (reference sequence). V was trimmed by 0 bases and J by 12 bases, leaving 14 bases between them. CDR3 sequence (DNA): TGTGCCAGCAGTTACTCGAACACAGGAAAGCACACCTTC. It is translated as CASSYSNTGKHTF.

The chain is built from TRBV29-1 and TRBJ2-3, with TRBD1 matching over 9 bases. Germline CDR1 SQVTM, CDR2 ANQGSEA. The trim removed 4 bases at V and 4 bases at J, leaving 6 bases unmatched. This CDR3 is 14 amino acids long. The CDR3 spells CSVGDRVWSDTQYF. The CDR3 coding sequence is TGCAGCGTTGGGGACAGGGTATGGTCAGATACGCAGTATTTT.

The chain employs TRBV19 and TRBJ2-6; D is perhaps TRBD1 (6 bases). Germline CDR1 and CDR2: LNHDA and SQIVND (reference sequence). Between the trimmed V and J ends, which lost 0 bases and 2 bases, there was a span of 17 bases. The CDR3 loop spans 19 amino acids. The CDR3 sequence: CASSIERLAGAPGANVLTF. For the CDR3, the DNA is TGTGCCAGTAGTATAGAAAGGTTGGCAGGGGCCCCTGGGGCCAACGTCCTGACTTTC.

The chain joins TRBV27 to TRBJ2-1; possibly TRBD2 for D (6 bases). Trimming shortened V by 1 base and J by 9 bases, and 16 bases separated the two germline ends. There are 15 residues in the CDR3. Germline assignment: CDR1 MNHEY and CDR2 SMNVEV (reference sequence). This CDR3 reads CASSLYRDSSSEQFF. In DNA form, the CDR3 reads TGTGCCAGCAGTTTATACCGGGACTCCTCGAGTGAGCAGTTCTTC.

The rearrangement links TRBV5-4 to TRBJ2-7; no reliable D call. The V end lost 4 bases, the J end lost 0 bases, and 17 bases lay between the germline ends. The CDR3 is made up of 16 amino acids. Germline assignment: CDR1 SGHNT and CDR2 YYREEE (reference sequence). This CDR3 reads CASSPRVTGASYEQYF. The CDR3 DNA reads as TGTGCCAGCAGCCCCCGGGTTACTGGAGCCTCCTACGAGCAGTACTTC.

There are a few counts of this clone. The chain combines TRBV5-1 with TRBJ1-5; perhaps TRBD1 as D (6 bases). V was clipped by 4 bases and J by 7 bases, with 15 bases between them. Germline CDR1 and CDR2: SGHRS and YFSETQ. The CDR3 is 14 amino acids. CDR3 protein: CASSNGGREQPQHF. DNA of the CDR3: TGCGCCAGCAGCAATGGGGGGCGGGAACAGCCCCAGCATTTT. Using reference TRBV5-1 and TRBJ1-5 for the parts outside the CDR3, the full variable domain is KAGVTQTPRYLIKTRGQQVTLSCSPISGHRSVSWYQQTPGQGLQFLFEYFSETQRNKGNFPGRFSGRQFSNSRSEMNVSTLELGDSALYLCASSNGGREQPQHFGDGTRLSIL.